These 21 T cell receptor beta chains came from one sample sequenced in a study of T cell changes during pregnancy in multiple sclerosis. Assay used: immunoSEQ multiplex PCR; TCRdb lists only in-frame clones, some missing. This table has 45,000 to 55,000 clones, 80% to 90% appearing once. Sequenced material: CD4+ T cells from peripheral blood mononuclear cells, taken in the second trimester of pregnancy. These receptor sequences come from a female donor with multiple sclerosis, enrolled in a pregnancy study.

This chain uses TRBV18 with TRBJ2-3; 7 positions agree with TRBD2. Germline lookup yields CDR1 KGHSH and CDR2 LQKENI. This CDR3 region has 17 residues. The V segment lost 3 bases and the J segment 5 bases; nucleotides outside the gene matches: 14. In DNA, the CDR3 is TGTGCCAGCTCACCCGGCTATCGGCGGGAGAGTGAAGATACGCAGTATTTT. Protein sequence: CASSPGYRRESEDTQYF.

V usage is TRBV9 and J usage is TRBJ2-1; 7 positions match TRBD1. This CDR3 is 15 amino acids long. The V gene end was trimmed by 0 bases and the J gene end by 1 base; junction bases not matched to a gene: 1. CDR1 is SGDLS, CDR2 YYNGEE, per germline. The CDR3 DNA sequence: TGTGCCAGCAGCGTAGAGGGGGCTTCCTACAATGAGCAGTTCTTC. This translates into CASSVEGASYNEQFF.

The chain links TRBV18 to TRBJ2-1; 12 bases are shared with TRBD1. The CDR3 spans 17 residues. Germline-derived CDR1 and CDR2 are KGHSH and LQKENI. Germline trimming cut 1 base from V and 9 bases from J; bases unmatched to any gene: 10. CDR3 protein: CASSPQGDRGHLGEQFF. The CDR3 DNA follows: TGTGCCAGCTCACCACAAGGGGACAGGGGGCATCTCGGTGAGCAGTTCTTC.

The chain combines TRBV9 with TRBJ1-3, with TRBD1 matching 8 bases. V was pared by 4 bases and J by 0 bases, with 6 bases of the junction left unmatched. The CDR3 is 16 amino acids. Germline CDR1 and CDR2: SGDLS and YYNGEE. The CDR3 DNA reads TGTGCCAGCAGCCAACGGACAGGGCGCTCTGGAAACACCATATATTTT. This sequence encodes CASSQRTGRSGNTIYF.

The chain couples TRBV5-1 to TRBJ1-4; D uncertain. The V and J ends lost 0 bases and 4 bases respectively, with 7 bases between them. Per the germline V gene, CDR1 is SGHRS and CDR2 is YFSETQ. The CDR3 length is 14 residues. The CDR3 is CASSLDSNNEKLFF. The CDR3 DNA reads as TGCGCCAGCAGCTTGGACTCGAATAATGAAAAACTGTTTTTT.

The chain couples TRBV7-9 to TRBJ2-1, with a possible D match to TRBD2 (6 bases). This CDR3 spans 15 amino acids. Deletions cut 5 bases from V and 7 bases from J, with 18 bases between. Germline CDR1 SEHNR, CDR2 FQNEAQ (reference sequence). The CDR3 region has the DNA TGTGCCAGCAGCCCCCGGCTAGCGTCTAATAATGAGCAGTTCTTC. It encodes CASSPRLASNNEQFF. Full variable domain (outside the CDR3, taken from reference TRBV7-9 and TRBJ2-1): DTGVSQNPRHKITKRGQNVTFRCDPISEHNRLYWYRQTLGQGPEFLTYFQNEAQLEKSRLLSDRFSAERPKGSFSTLEIQRTEQGDSAMYLCASSPRLASNNEQFFGPGTRLTVL.

V gene TRBV6-1 combines with J gene TRBJ2-7; 7 nucleotides match TRBD1. This CDR3 has 12 residues. Per germline, CDR1 MNHNS and CDR2 SASEGT. Trimming took 10 bases from V and 1 from J; bases not matched to a gene: 4. CDR3 in DNA: TGTGCCATCGACAGGGATTCCTACGAGCAGTACTTC. It specifies CAIDRDSYEQYF.

A word on this clone: This may be a read error: a much more frequent sequence differs by one nucleotide. Other nucleotide sequences from this sample produce the same CDR3. This chain uses TRBV7-9 with TRBJ1-5; no reliable D call. The CDR3 is 12 residues long. Looked up from germline, CDR1 is SEHNR and CDR2 is FQNEAQ (reference sequence). Trimming left V 4 bases short and J 5 bases short, with 6 bases between. CDR3 sequence: CASSSGDQPQHF. DNA of the CDR3: TGTGCCAGCAGCTCCGGGGATCAGCCCCAGCATTTT.

This chain connects TRBV6-5 to TRBJ2-3; a weak D match, TRBD1 (6 bases). The CDR3 extends over 15 amino acids. Germline V CDR1 and CDR2: MNHEY, SVGAGI. Between the trimmed V and J ends, which lost 5 bases and 1 base, there was a span of 13 bases. CDR3 residues: CASSGQGRRTDTQYF. The CDR3 nucleotides are TGTGCCAGCAGTGGCCAGGGGCGGCGCACAGATACGCAGTATTTT.

The chain links TRBV18 to TRBJ2-3; 12 bases are a match to TRBD1. From germline, CDR1 is KGHSH and CDR2 LQKENI. CDR3 size: 16 residues. V lost 3 bases to trimming and J lost 6 bases; unmatched junction nucleotides: 7. DNA for the CDR3: TGTGCCAGCTCACCGCCGGGACAGGGGGCTGAGGATACGCAGTATTTT. Translated: CASSPPGQGAEDTQYF.

This clone was found a few times. The rearrangement joins TRBV5-1 to TRBJ2-1, with D unresolved. CDR3 length equals 13 residues. V lost 0 bases and J lost 6, with 7 bases in between. Germline CDR1 and CDR2: SGHRS and YFSETQ. CDR3 in DNA: TGCGCCAGCAGCTTGGAGAGTGGCAATGAGCAGTTCTTC. Protein: CASSLESGNEQFF.

The chain links TRBV6-5 to TRBJ2-7; D is unclear. Germline CDR1 reads MNHEY; CDR2 reads SVGAGI. V dropped 2 bases and J dropped 0 bases, with 11 bases sitting between them. The CDR3 runs to 15 residues. CDR3 in amino acids: CASSYNLDGSYEQYF. The CDR3 DNA is TGTGCCAGCAGTTACAACCTAGATGGCTCCTACGAGCAGTACTTC.

This chain joins TRBV29-1 and TRBJ2-1; 11 bases fit TRBD2. CDR1 SQVTM and CDR2 ANQGSEA come from the germline V gene. V was pared by 7 bases and J by 5 bases, with 4 bases of the junction left unmatched. The CDR3 has 13 amino acids. As DNA, the CDR3 is TGCAGCGGATCTAGCGGGAGGAACAATGAGCAGTTCTTC. Protein: CSGSSGRNNEQFF.

The genes are TRBV9 and TRBJ2-2; TRBD2 aligns across 9 bases. Per the germline V gene, CDR1 is SGDLS and CDR2 is YYNGEE. The junction had 5 bases not matched to a gene; V was cut back by 4 bases and J by 1 base. The CDR3 is made up of 16 amino acids. The CDR3: CASSTSSGMNTGELFF. CDR3 bases: TGTGCCAGCAGCACCTCTAGCGGGATGAACACCGGGGAGCTGTTTTTT.

The rearrangement joins TRBV6-1 to TRBJ2-3, with TRBD2 as a possible D gene (5 bases). This CDR3 has 14 residues. The germline V gene has CDR1 MNHNS and CDR2 SASEGT. V was cut by 6 bases and J by 2 bases, with 12 bases left in between. The CDR3 nucleotides read TGTGCCAGCAGCTATCTAGCAATCACAGATACGCAGTATTTT. It codes for CASSYLAITDTQYF.

This chain uses TRBV18 with TRBJ2-3, with 10 nucleotides matching TRBD2. The CDR3 loop spans 17 amino acids. J was trimmed by 2 bases and V by 2 bases; bases with no gene match: 7. The V gene's germline CDR1 is KGHSH and CDR2 LQKENI. The DNA of the CDR3 is TGTGCCAGCTCACCAAAGAGCGGGAGGGCCGTCACAGATACGCAGTATTTT. It encodes CASSPKSGRAVTDTQYF.

This chain connects TRBV11-2 to TRBJ2-5, with D possibly TRBD2 on 5 matching bases. The V gene's germline CDR1 is SGHAT and CDR2 FQNNGV. Trimming stripped 2 bases from V and 2 bases from J, with 15 bases between. The CDR3 runs 16 residues. In DNA, the CDR3 is TGTGCCAGCAGCTTAAACGTGGGAGTAGGGCAAGAGACCCAGTACTTC. Translated, it gives CASSLNVGVGQETQYF.

J is TRBJ2-3 and V is TRBV6-5; D possibly corresponds to TRBD2 (6 bases). V dropped 8 bases and J dropped 7 bases, with 16 bases sitting between them. Germline V gene lookup returns CDR1 MNHEY and CDR2 SVGAGI. This CDR3 has 13 amino acids. CDR3 sequence (DNA): TGTGCCAGCCGACAGATGGAGGGCAATACGCAGTATTTT. Its protein product is CASRQMEGNTQYF.

The chain carries TRBV10-3 and TRBJ2-2; no clear D gene. V was cut by 2 bases and J by 0 bases, with 19 bases left in between. There are 19 residues in the CDR3. CDR1 and CDR2 from the germline V gene are ENHRY and SYGVKD. Here the CDR3 DNA reads TGTGCCATCAGTGAGAGTGCGAGGTTGTCCCCCTCGAACACCGGGGAGCTGTTTTTT. As protein: CAISESARLSPSNTGELFF.

V and J are TRBV7-2 and TRBJ2-2; D is possibly TRBD2 (6 bases). V dropped 5 bases and J dropped 2 bases, with 12 bases sitting between them. Germline CDR1 and CDR2: SGHTA and FQGNSA. The CDR3 runs to 15 residues. CDR3 amino acids: CASSLKRVNTGELFF. The CDR3 bases are TGTGCCAGCAGCCTTAAGCGGGTCAACACCGGGGAGCTGTTTTTT. Drawing the rest from reference TRBV7-2 and TRBJ2-2, the complete variable domain is GAGVSQSPSNKVTEKGKDVELRCDPISGHTALYWYRQSLGQGLEFLIYFQGNSAPDKSGLPSDRFSAERTGGSVSTLTIQRTQQEDSAVYLCASSLKRVNTGELFFGEGSRLTVL.

The chain couples TRBV7-2 to TRBJ2-3; a possible D gene is TRBD2 (6 bases). Deletions cut 6 bases from V and 2 bases from J, with 18 bases between. This CDR3 contains 16 residues. CDR1 SGHTA and CDR2 FQGNSA come from the germline V gene. As DNA, the CDR3 is TGTGCCAGCAGTCAGCGGGCTATCGGGGCCACAGATACGCAGTATTTT. It specifies CASSQRAIGATDTQYF.